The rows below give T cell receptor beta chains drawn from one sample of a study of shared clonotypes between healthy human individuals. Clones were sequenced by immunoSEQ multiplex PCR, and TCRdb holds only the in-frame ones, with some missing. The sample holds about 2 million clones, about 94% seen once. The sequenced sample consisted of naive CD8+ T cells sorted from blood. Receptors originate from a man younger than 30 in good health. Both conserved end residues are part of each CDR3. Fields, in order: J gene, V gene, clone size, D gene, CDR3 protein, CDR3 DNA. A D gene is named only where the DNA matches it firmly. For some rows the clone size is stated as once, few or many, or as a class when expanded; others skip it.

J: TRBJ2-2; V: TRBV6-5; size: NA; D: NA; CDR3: CASSYSLLGELFF; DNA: TGTGCCAGCAGTTACTCCCTACTCGGGGAGCTGTTTTTT
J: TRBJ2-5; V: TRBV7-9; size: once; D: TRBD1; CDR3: CASSLVEQGAWETQYF; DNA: TGTGCCAGCAGCTTAGTAGAACAGGGGGCCTGGGAGACCCAGTACTTC
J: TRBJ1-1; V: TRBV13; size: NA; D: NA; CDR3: CASSLMRGGTEAFF; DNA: TGTGCCAGCAGCTTAATGAGGGGAGGCACTGAAGCTTTCTTT
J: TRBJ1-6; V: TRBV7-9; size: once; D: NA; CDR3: CASKAGDNSPLHF; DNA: TGTGCCAGCAAGGCAGGGGATAATTCACCCCTCCACTTT
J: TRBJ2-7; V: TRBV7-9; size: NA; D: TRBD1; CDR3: CASSRQGSLPYEQYF; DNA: TGTGCCAGCAGTCGACAGGGCAGTTTACCCTACGAGCAGTACTTC
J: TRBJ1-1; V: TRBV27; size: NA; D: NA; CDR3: CASSFGGTTEAFF; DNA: TGTGCCAGCAGTTTCGGGGGAACCACTGAAGCTTTCTTT
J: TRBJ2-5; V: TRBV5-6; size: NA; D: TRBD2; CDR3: CASSRALLAGQETQYF; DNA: TGTGCCAGCAGTCGGGCTTTGCTAGCGGGGCAAGAGACCCAGTACTTC
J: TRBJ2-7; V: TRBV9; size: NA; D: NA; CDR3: CASGGPHEQYF; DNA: TGTGCCAGCGGCGGCCCCCACGAGCAGTACTTC
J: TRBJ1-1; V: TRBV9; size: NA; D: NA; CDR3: CASSVDSHTEAFF; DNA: TGTGCCAGCAGCGTAGACAGTCACACTGAAGCTTTCTTT
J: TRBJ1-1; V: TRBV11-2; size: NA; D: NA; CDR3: CASSLRGAHTEAFF; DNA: TGTGCCAGCAGCTTACGCGGGGCGCACACTGAAGCTTTCTTT
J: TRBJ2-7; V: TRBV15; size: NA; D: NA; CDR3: CATSREGSVRYF; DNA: TGTGCCACCAGCAGAGAAGGATCCGTGCGGTACTTC
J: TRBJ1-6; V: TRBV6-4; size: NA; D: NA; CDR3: CASSERGGNSPLHF; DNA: TGTGCCAGCAGTGAAAGAGGGGGAAATTCACCCCTCCACTTT
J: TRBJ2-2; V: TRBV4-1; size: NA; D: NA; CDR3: CASSLVSHAGGVAELFF; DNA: TGCGCCAGCAGCCTTGTCTCCCATGCCGGAGGGGTCGCGGAGCTGTTTTTT
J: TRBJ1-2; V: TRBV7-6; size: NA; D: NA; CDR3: CASSPGPNYGYTF; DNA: TGTGCCAGCAGCCCGGGACCTAACTATGGCTACACCTTC
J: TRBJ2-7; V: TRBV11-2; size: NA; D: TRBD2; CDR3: CASSQTGAGSSYEQYF; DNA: TGTGCCAGCAGCCAGACCGGAGCGGGGAGCTCCTACGAGCAGTACTTC
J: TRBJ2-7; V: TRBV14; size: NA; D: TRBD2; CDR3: CASSQDLAGAYEQYF; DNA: TGTGCCAGCAGCCAAGATTTGGCGGGGGCCTACGAGCAGTACTTC
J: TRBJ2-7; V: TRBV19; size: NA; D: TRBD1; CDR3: CASSMGTGGRYEQYF; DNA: TGTGCCAGTAGTATGGGGACAGGGGGCCGCTACGAGCAGTACTTC
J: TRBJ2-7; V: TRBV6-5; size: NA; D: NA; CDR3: CASSHQGAEQYF; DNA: TGTGCCAGCAGCCACCAGGGAGCCGAGCAGTACTTC
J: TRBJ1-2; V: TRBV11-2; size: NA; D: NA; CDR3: CASSLVGGGNYYGYTF; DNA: TGTGCCAGCAGCTTAGTAGGCGGTGGTAATTACTATGGCTACACCTTC
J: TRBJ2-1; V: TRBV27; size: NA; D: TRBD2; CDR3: CASSFSSGETYNEQFF; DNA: TGTGCCAGCAGTTTCTCTAGCGGGGAAACCTACAATGAGCAGTTCTTC
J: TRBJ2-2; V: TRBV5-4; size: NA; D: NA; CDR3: CASSSDPAPTGELFF; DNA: TGTGCCAGCAGCTCCGACCCAGCTCCCACCGGGGAGCTGTTTTTT
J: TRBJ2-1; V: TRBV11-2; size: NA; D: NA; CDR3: CASSLDWAAYNEQFF; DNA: TGTGCCAGCAGCTTAGATTGGGCGGCCTACAATGAGCAGTTCTTC
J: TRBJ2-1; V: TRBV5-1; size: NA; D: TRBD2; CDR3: CASSLGLAESSYNEQFF; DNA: TGCGCCAGCAGCTTGGGACTAGCGGAGAGCTCCTACAATGAGCAGTTCTTC
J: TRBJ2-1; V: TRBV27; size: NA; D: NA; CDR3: CASSPTSHNEQFF; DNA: TGTGCCAGCAGCCCGACTAGTCACAATGAGCAGTTCTTC
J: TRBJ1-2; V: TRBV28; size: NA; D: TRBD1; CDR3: CASSGIGTGVYYGYTF; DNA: TGTGCCAGCAGTGGTATAGGGACAGGGGTATACTATGGCTACACCTTC
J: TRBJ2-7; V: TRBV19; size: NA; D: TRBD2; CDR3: CASSTGLGYEQYF; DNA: TGTGCCAGTAGTACGGGACTAGGCTACGAGCAGTACTTC
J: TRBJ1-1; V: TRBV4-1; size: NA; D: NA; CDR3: CASSQVQGRSNTEAFF; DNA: TGCGCCAGCAGCCAAGTACAGGGAAGGTCGAACACTGAAGCTTTCTTT
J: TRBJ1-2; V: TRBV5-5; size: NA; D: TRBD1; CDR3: CASSPGQGFNYGYTF; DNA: TGTGCCAGCAGCCCGGGACAGGGATTTAACTATGGCTACACCTTC
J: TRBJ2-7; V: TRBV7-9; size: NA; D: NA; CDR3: CASSPFFGRSYEQYF; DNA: TGTGCCAGCAGCCCTTTCTTCGGCAGGTCCTACGAGCAGTACTTC
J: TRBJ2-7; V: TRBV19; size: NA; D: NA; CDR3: CATETDTYEQYF; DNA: TGTGCCACTGAGACAGATACCTACGAGCAGTACTTC
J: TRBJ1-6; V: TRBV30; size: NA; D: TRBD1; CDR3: CAWRTGESNSPLHF; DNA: TGTGCCTGGAGAACAGGGGAGTCCAATTCACCCCTCCACTTT
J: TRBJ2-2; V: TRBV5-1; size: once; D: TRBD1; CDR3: CASSLEAGGLPGELFF; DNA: TGCGCCAGCAGCTTGGAGGCAGGGGGCCTACCCGGGGAGCTGTTTTTT
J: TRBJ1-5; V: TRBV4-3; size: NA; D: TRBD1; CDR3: CASSQAGTGNQPQHF; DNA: TGCGCCAGCAGCCAAGCCGGGACAGGCAATCAGCCCCAGCATTTT
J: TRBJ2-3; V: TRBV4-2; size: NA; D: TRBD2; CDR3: CASSQREVGGGDTQYF; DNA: TGTGCCAGCAGCCAACGAGAGGTCGGGGGGGGAGATACGCAGTATTTT
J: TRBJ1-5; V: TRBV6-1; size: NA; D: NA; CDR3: CASSDNIYSNQPQHF; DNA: TGTGCCAGCAGTGATAACATTTATAGCAATCAGCCCCAGCATTTT
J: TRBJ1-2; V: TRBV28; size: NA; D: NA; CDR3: CASSLSRRSYGYTF; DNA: TGTGCCAGCAGTTTGAGTAGGAGGTCCTATGGCTACACCTTC
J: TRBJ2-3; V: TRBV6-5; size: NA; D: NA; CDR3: CASSYAGTDTQYF; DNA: TGTGCCAGCAGTTACGCAGGCACAGATACGCAGTATTTT
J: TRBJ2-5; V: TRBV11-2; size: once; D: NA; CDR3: CASSSDSYQETQYF; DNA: TGTGCCAGCAGTAGCGACAGTTACCAAGAGACCCAGTACTTC
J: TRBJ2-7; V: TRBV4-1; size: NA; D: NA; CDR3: CASSQERQGPAYEQYF; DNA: TGCGCCAGCAGCCAAGAAAGGCAGGGGCCTGCCTACGAGCAGTACTTC
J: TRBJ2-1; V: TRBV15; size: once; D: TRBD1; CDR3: CATSRSTGGPLFF; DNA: TGTGCCACCAGCAGGAGTACAGGGGGCCCGTTGTTCTTC
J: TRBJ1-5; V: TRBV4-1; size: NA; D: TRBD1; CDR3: CASSFRDSSYSNQPQHF; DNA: TGCGCCAGCAGCTTCCGGGACAGCTCTTATAGCAATCAGCCCCAGCATTTT
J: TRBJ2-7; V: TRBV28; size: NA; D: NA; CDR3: CASSLMLSPYEQYF; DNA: TGTGCCAGCAGTTTAATGTTAAGCCCCTACGAGCAGTACTTC
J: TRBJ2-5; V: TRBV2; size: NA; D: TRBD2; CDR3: CASGEGTEEETQYF; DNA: TGTGCCAGCGGGGAGGGAACAGAGGAAGAGACCCAGTACTTC
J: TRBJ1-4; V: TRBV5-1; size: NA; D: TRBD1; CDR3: CASSGERGLNEKLFF; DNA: TGCGCCAGCAGTGGGGAGAGGGGGCTTAATGAAAAACTGTTTTTT
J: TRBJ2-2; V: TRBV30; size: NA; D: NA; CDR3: CAWSIVPDVGELFF; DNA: TGTGCCTGGAGTATCGTGCCCGACGTCGGGGAGCTGTTTTTT
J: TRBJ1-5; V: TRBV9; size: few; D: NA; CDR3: CASSTGGASNQPQHF; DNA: TGTGCCAGCAGCACCGGAGGGGCCAGCAATCAGCCCCAGCATTTT
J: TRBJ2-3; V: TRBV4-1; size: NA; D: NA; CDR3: CASSPDSARDTQYF; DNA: TGCGCCAGCAGCCCCGACAGTGCACGAGATACGCAGTATTTT
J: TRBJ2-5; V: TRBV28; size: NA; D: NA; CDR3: CASSFQGSETQYF; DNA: TGTGCCAGCAGTTTTCAGGGGTCAGAGACCCAGTACTTC
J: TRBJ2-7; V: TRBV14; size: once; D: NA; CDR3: CASSQDLGYEQYF; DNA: TGTGCCAGCAGCCAAGATCTGGGGTACGAGCAGTACTTC
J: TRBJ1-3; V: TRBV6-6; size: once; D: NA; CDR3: CASSDITEFSGNTIYF; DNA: TGTGCCAGCAGCGACATCACGGAATTCTCTGGAAACACCATATATTTT
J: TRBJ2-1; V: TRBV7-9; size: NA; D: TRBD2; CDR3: CASSVLAGDNEQFF; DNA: TGTGCCAGCAGCGTACTAGCGGGAGACAATGAGCAGTTCTTC
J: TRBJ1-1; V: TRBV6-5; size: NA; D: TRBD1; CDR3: CAIRTGNTEAFF; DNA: TGTGCCATCCGGACAGGGAACACTGAAGCTTTCTTT
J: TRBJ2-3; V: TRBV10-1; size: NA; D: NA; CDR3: CASSESTGNTQYF; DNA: TGCGCCAGCAGTGAGTCGACCGGGAATACGCAGTATTTT
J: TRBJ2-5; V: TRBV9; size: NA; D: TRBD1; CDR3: CASSAPGGAETQYF; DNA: TGTGCCAGCAGCGCCCCAGGGGGCGCGGAGACCCAGTACTTC
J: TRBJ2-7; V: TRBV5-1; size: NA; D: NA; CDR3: CASSLERGDYEQYF; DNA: TGCGCCAGCAGCTTGGAAAGGGGAGACTACGAGCAGTACTTC
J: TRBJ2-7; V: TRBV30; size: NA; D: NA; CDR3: CAWSVKTGPTYEQYF; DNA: TGTGCCTGGAGTGTAAAAACAGGGCCCACCTACGAGCAGTACTTC
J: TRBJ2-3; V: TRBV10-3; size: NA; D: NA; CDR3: CAISEDEGWVSTDTQYF; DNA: TGTGCCATCAGTGAGGACGAGGGGTGGGTGTCCACAGATACGCAGTATTTT